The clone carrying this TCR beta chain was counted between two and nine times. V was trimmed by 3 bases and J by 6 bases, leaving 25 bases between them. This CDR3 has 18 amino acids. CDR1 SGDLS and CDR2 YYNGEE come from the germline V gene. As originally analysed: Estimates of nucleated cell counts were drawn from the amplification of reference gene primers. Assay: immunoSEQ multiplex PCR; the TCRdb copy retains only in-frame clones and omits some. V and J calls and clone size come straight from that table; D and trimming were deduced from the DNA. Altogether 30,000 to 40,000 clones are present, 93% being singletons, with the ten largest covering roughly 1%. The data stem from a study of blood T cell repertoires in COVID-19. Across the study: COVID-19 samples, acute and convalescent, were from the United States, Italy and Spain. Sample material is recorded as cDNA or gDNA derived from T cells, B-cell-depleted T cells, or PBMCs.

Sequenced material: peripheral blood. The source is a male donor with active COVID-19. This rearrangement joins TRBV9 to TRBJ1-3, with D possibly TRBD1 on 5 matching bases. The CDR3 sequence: CASSAQPFTRGTENTIYF. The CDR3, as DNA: TGTGCCAGCAGCGCCCAACCGTTTACCCGGGGGACTGAAAACACCATATATTTT.